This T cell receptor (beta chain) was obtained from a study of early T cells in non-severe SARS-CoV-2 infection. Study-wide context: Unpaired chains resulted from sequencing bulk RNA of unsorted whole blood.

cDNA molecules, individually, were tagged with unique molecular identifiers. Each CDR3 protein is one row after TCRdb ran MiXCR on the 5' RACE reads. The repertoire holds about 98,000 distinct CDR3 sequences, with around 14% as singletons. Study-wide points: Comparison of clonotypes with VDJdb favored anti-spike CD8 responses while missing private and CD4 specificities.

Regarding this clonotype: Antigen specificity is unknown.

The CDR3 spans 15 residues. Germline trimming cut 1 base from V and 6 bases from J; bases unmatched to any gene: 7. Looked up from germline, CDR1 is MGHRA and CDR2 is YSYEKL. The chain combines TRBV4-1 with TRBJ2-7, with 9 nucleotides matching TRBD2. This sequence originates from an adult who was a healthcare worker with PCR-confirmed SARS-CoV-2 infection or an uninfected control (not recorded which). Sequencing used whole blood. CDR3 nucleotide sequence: TGCGCCAGCAGCCAAGGTGCGGGAGGGCCGGGCGAGCAGTACTTC. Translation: CASSQGAGGPGEQYF.